This T cell receptor (beta chain) came from a study of cytomegalovirus exposure and HLA in healthy donors. Whole-study findings and limits: Further analysis was carried out later, and it showed several of the most significant clusters appearing linked to common viral pathogens. What TCR beta sequences reportedly achieved was accurate prediction of HLA-A and HLA-B alleles in most subjects.

As for this clone: As yet, its antigen is unknown.

Amplification used 60 Vbeta primers and 13 Jbeta primers. The protocol was immunoSEQ multiplex PCR, while the TCRdb copy is restricted to in-frame clones and leaves out a portion. The sample contains around 150,000 clones, 82% of which appear only once. This CDR3 contains 15 residues. The rearrangement links TRBV21-1 to TRBJ2-7; TRBD1 was called by the table and not checked on the DNA. TRBV21-1 is a recognized pseudogene. This sequence was found in a man under 40 in good health and CMV-seropositive. Sequenced: PBMCs. CDR3 bases: TGTGCCAGCAGCTACCGGGACAGGGAGGTCTACGAGCAGTACTTC. Translated, it gives CASSYRDREVYEQYF.